What follows are 11 T cell receptor beta chains derived from one specimen sequenced in a study of blood T cell repertoires in COVID-19. This table comes from immunoSEQ multiplex PCR, and its TCRdb copy is limited to in-frame clones, with some not included. Altogether approximately 74,000 clones are present, approximately 75% being singletons, with the ten largest covering more than 40%. Source material: peripheral blood. The receptors were gathered from a human donor in a cohort sampled during active COVID-19.

The chain recombines TRBV4-1 with TRBJ2-1; TRBD2 agrees at 12 bases. The germline CDR1 and CDR2 sequences are MGHRA and YSYEKL. The V gene end was trimmed by 1 base and the J gene end by 2 bases; junction bases not matched to a gene: 0. The CDR3 is 16 residues long. The CDR3 nucleotides read TGCGCCAGCAGCCAAGGGACTAGCGGGACCTACAATGAGCAGTTCTTC. As protein: CASSQGTSGTYNEQFF.

The sample holds many counts of this clone. J is TRBJ2-1 and V is TRBV9; 8 positions match TRBD1. Germline V gene sequence: CDR1 SGDLS, CDR2 YYNGEE. Trimming cost V 1 base and J 8 bases; bases outside gene matches: 5. This CDR3 is built from 14 residues. This CDR3 is CASSVRAGGDEQFF. CDR3 nucleotides: TGTGCCAGCAGCGTACGGGCAGGGGGCGATGAGCAGTTCTTC.

The chain links TRBV5-4 to TRBJ2-1; 9 positions match TRBD1. The trim removed 0 bases at V and 3 bases at J, leaving 1 base unmatched. The CDR3 length is 15 residues. Germline values: CDR1 SGHNT, CDR2 YYREEE (reference sequence). CDR3: CASSLAGQGYNEQFF. Written as DNA, the CDR3 is TGTGCCAGCAGCTTGGCGGGACAGGGCTACAATGAGCAGTTCTTC.

V is TRBV5-6 and J is TRBJ2-7; 8 bases fit TRBD1. The germline CDR1 and CDR2 sequences are SGHDT and YYEEEE. There are 15 residues in the CDR3. J was trimmed by 5 bases and V by 5 bases; bases with no gene match: 12. In nucleotides, the CDR3 is TGTGCCAGCAGGCTTAACCCGGGACAGGCACACGAGCAGTACTTC. Protein sequence: CASRLNPGQAHEQYF.

This clone was seen more than once but under ten times. The V gene is TRBV6-2 or TRBV6-3, the J gene TRBJ1-2; TRBD1 matches at 8 bases. The CDR3 is 16 amino acids. Germline-derived CDR1 and CDR2 are MNHEY and SVGEGT. The ends lost 2 bases at V and 2 bases at J; junction bases unmatched: 7. CDR3 in DNA: TGTGCCAGCAGTTACCCAGGGGGCCGAAACAACTATGGCTACACCTTC. Protein product: CASSYPGGRNNYGYTF.

The rearrangement joins TRBV7-2 to TRBJ2-4; TRBD2 might be the D (5 bases). There are 15 residues in the CDR3. The ends were cut back, 1 base at V and 6 bases at J, with 13 bases in the middle. Germline assignment: CDR1 SGHTA and CDR2 FQGNSA. The CDR3 sequence is CASSLVGNDGNIQYF. The CDR3 DNA sequence: TGTGCCAGCAGCTTAGTCGGGAACGACGGAAACATTCAGTACTTC.

This sequence joins TRBV6-2 or TRBV6-3 and TRBJ2-5; no definite D call. The CDR3 runs to 12 residues. Trimming cost V 6 bases and J 5 bases, with 10 bases left between them. Germline loops: CDR1 MNHEY, CDR2 SVGEGT. The CDR3 spells CASSGQVETQYF. For the CDR3, the DNA is TGTGCCAGCAGCGGGCAGGTGGAGACCCAGTACTTC.

The chain combines TRBV5-1 with TRBJ1-5; D is perhaps TRBD1 (6 bases). This CDR3 spans 15 amino acids. Germline lookup yields CDR1 SGHRS and CDR2 YFSETQ. V gave up 2 bases and J gave up 9 bases, with 18 bases separating them. CDR3 nucleotides: TGCGCCAGCAGCTTACAGGGTGGAGAAGGGGTGCCCCAGCATTTT. Amino acids: CASSLQGGEGVPQHF.

As DNA, the CDR3 is TGCGCCAGCAGCTTGGAGACAGGGCCAATCGCTGAAGCTTTCTTT. Its protein product is CASSLETGPIAEAFF. The chain joins TRBV5-1 to TRBJ1-1, with 7 positions matching TRBD1. From germline, CDR1 is SGHRS and CDR2 YFSETQ. V was clipped by 0 bases and J by 6 bases; unmatched bases: 8. This CDR3 comprises 15 residues.

In this sample, this clone turned up once. Other DNA sequences from this sample encode an identical CDR3 as well. The chain links TRBV19 to TRBJ2-1, with 8 bases that match TRBD2. Germline loops: CDR1 LNHDA, CDR2 SQIVND (reference sequence). This CDR3 region has 15 residues. V was clipped by 3 bases and J by 5 bases; unmatched bases: 6. The CDR3 loop is CASSIGGAGDNEQFF. The CDR3 region has the DNA TGTGCCAGTAGTATCGGGGGAGCGGGGGACAATGAGCAGTTCTTC.

V usage is TRBV6-5 and J usage is TRBJ1-2, with TRBD1 matching over 7 bases. The J segment lost 7 bases and the V segment lost 0 bases, leaving 8 bases of the junction unmatched. This CDR3 has 15 residues. Germline V gene sequence: CDR1 MNHEY, CDR2 SVGAGI. CDR3 nucleotide sequence: TGTGCCAGCAGTTACTCCCAGGGGGTGCCGAGTGGCTACACCTTC. This gives the protein CASSYSQGVPSGYTF.